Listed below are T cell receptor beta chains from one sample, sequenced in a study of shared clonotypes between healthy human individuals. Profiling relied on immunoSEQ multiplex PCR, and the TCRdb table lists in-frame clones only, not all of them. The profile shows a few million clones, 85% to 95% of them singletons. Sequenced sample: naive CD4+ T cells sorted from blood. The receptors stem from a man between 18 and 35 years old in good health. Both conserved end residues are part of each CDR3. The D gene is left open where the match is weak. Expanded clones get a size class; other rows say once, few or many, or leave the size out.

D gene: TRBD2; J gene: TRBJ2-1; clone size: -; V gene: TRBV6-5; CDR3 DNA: TGTGCCAGCACTGCTAGCGGCTCCTACAATGAGCAGTTCTTC; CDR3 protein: CASTASGSYNEQFF
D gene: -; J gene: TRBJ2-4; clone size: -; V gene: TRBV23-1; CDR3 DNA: TGCGCCAGCACCCATGAGATTCCAGGTAAAAACATTCAGTACTTC; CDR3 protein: CASTHEIPGKNIQYF
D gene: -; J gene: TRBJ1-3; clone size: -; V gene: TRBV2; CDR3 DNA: TGTGCCAGCGGGGAACAGGGAACTGGAAACACCATATATTTT; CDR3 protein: CASGEQGTGNTIYF
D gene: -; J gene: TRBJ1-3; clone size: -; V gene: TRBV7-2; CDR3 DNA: TGTGCCAGCAGCTTAGCCCGGGACGGCTCTGGAAACACCATATATTTT; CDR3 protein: CASSLARDGSGNTIYF
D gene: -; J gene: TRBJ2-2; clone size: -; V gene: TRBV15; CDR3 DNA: TGTGCCACCAGCCGCGGGGAGTTGGACACCGGGGAGCTGTTTTTT; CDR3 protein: CATSRGELDTGELFF
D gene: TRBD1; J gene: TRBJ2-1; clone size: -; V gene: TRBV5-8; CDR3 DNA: TGTGCCAGCAGGAATGGGAAGTGGACAGGGTTGGACAATGAGCAGTTCTTC; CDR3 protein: CASRNGKWTGLDNEQFF
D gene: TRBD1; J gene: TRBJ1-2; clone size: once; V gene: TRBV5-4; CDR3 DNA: TGTGCCAGCAGCACGGGGACAGGGAACTATGGCTACACCTTC; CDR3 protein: CASSTGTGNYGYTF
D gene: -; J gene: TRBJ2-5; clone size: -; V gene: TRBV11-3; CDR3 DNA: TGTGCCAGCAGCTCGTCGGGGACCCAGTACTTC; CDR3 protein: CASSSSGTQYF
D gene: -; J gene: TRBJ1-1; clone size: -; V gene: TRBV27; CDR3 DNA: TGTGCCAGCAGGGGTCAAGGGGACACTGAAGCTTTCTTT; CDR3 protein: CASRGQGDTEAFF
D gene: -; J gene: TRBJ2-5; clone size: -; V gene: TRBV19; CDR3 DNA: TGTGCCAGTAGCAGGGTTACCCTAGAGACCCAGTACTTC; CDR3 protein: CASSRVTLETQYF
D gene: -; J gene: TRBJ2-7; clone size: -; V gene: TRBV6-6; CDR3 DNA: TGTGCCAGCAGTTACAGTAAATTCTACGAGCAGTACTTC; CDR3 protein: CASSYSKFYEQYF
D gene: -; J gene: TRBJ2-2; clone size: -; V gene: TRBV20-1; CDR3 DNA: TGCAGTGCTAATCCTACCGGGGAGCTGTTTTTT; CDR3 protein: CSANPTGELFF
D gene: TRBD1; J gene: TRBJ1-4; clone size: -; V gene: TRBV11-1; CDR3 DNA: TGTGCCAGCAGCGGGGACAGTACAAATGAAAAACTGTTTTTT; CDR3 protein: CASSGDSTNEKLFF
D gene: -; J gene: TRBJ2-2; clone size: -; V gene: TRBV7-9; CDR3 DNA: TGTGCCAGCGGAGACCTTATCGGCACGGTACCCGGGGAGCTGTTTTTT; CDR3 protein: CASGDLIGTVPGELFF
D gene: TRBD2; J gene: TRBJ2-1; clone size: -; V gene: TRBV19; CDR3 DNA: TGTGCCAGTAGGCCCAAGGTGGGCCGGCTAGCGGGGCACTCCTACAATGAGCAGTTCTTC; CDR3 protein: CASRPKVGRLAGHSYNEQFF
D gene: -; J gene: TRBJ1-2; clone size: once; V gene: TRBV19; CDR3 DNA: TGTGCCAGTAGTATAGGGACAGCCAACTATGGCTACACCTTC; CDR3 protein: CASSIGTANYGYTF
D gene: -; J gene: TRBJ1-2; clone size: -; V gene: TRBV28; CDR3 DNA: TGTGCCAGCAGTTCCCCGGGACACACAGCGGGCTACACCTTC; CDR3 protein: CASSSPGHTAGYTF
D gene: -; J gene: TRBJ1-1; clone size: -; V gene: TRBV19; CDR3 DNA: TGTGCCAGTAGTATTGGTTCGGACAAGAGTGAAGCTTTCTTT; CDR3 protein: CASSIGSDKSEAFF
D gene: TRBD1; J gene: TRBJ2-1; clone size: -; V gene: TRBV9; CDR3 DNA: TGTGCCAGCAGCGCCCGGCCGGCCCCGGACAGGGTTCACAATGAGCAGTTCTTC; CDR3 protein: CASSARPAPDRVHNEQFF
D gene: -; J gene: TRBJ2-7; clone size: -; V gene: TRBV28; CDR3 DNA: TGTGCCAGCAGCTTAAGTAGCGGAGAGCAGTACTTC; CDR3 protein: CASSLSSGEQYF
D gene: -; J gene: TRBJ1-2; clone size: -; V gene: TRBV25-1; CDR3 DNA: TGTGCCAGCAGTGAAACCGGGGGGCCCTCCTATGGCTACACCTTC; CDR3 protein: CASSETGGPSYGYTF
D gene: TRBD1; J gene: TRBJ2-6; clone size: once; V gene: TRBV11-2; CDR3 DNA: TGTGCCAGCAGCACCCGGGACAGCTTCCCGGGTGGGGCCAACGTCCTGACTTTC; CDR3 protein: CASSTRDSFPGGANVLTF
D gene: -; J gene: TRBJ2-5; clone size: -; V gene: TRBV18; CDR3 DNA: TGTGCCAGCTCAGCCGGATTCCAAGAGACCCAGTACTTC; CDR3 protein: CASSAGFQETQYF
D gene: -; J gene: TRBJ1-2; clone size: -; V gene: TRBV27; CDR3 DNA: TGTGCCAGCAGTTCTGACCCCTATAGTGGCTACACCTTC; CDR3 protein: CASSSDPYSGYTF
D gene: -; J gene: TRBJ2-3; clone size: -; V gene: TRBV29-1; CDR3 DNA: TGCAGCGTTCGACAGGACACAGATACGCAGTATTTT; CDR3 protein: CSVRQDTDTQYF
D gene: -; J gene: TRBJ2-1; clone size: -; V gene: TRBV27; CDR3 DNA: TGTGCCAGCAGTTGGAATAGCCCCTACAATGAGCAGTTCTTC; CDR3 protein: CASSWNSPYNEQFF
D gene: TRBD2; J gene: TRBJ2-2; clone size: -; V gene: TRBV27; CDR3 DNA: TGTGCCAGCAGTATCACTAGCGGGGGGAATACCGGGGAGCTGTTTTTT; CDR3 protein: CASSITSGGNTGELFF
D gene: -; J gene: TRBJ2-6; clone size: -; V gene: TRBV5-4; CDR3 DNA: TGTGCCAGCAGCGGGGGGGCAGGGGCCAACGTCCTGACTTTC; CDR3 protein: CASSGGAGANVLTF
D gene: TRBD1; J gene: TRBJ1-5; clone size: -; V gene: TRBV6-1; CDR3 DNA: TGTGCCAGCAGTGGGGACCAACAGGGGCCAGCCCTCAGCAATCAGCCCCAGCATTTT; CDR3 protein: CASSGDQQGPALSNQPQHF
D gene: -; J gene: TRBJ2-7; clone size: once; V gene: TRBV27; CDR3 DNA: TGTGCCAGCAGCGATGATAGGAGCTACGAGCAGTACTTC; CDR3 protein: CASSDDRSYEQYF
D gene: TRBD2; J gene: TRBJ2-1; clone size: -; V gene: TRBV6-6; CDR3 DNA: TGTGCCAGCAGTCTAGCGGCCCCCGCTTACAATGAGCAGTTCTTC; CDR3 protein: CASSLAAPAYNEQFF
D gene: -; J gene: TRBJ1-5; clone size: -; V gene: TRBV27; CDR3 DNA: TGTGCCAGCAGTCAATCGGGACCCAAAGGGCCCCAGCATTTT; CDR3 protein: CASSQSGPKGPQHF
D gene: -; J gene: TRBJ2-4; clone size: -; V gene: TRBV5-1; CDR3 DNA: TGCGCCAGCAGCTCGGGGGATTTGAACATTCAGTACTTC; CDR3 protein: CASSSGDLNIQYF
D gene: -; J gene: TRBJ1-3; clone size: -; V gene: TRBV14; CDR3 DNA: TGTGCCAGCAGCCCCTCAGCGGGAGAAAACACCATATATTTT; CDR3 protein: CASSPSAGENTIYF
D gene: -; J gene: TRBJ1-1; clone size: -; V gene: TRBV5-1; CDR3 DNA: TGCGCCAGCAGCTTGGTCCGGGACAAGAACACTGAAGCTTTCTTT; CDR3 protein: CASSLVRDKNTEAFF
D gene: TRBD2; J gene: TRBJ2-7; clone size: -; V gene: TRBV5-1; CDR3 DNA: TGCGCCAGCCGGAACACCGGGACTAAGGGCGAGCAGTACTTC; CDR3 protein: CASRNTGTKGEQYF
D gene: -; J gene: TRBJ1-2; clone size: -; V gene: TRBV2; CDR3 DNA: TGTGCCAGCAGTTTAAACAGATCTATCTATGGCTACACCTTC; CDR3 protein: CASSLNRSIYGYTF
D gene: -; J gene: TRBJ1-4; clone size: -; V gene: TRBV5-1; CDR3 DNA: TGCGCCAGCAGCTTGGGCCTCAGGCAGGGAACTAATGAAAAACTGTTTTTT; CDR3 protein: CASSLGLRQGTNEKLFF
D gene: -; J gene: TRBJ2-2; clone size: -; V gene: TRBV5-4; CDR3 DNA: TGTGCCAGCAGCGCCTTATCCGGGACCGGGGAGCTGTTTTTT; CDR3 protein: CASSALSGTGELFF
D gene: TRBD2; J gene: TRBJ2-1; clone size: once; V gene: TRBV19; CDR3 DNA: TGTGCCAGTAGTCCAGGACTAGCGGGAGGGCTACAAGAGCAGTTCTTC; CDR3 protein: CASSPGLAGGLQEQFF
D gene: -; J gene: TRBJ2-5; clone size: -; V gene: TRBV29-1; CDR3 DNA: TGCAGCGTTGGGGGGGTGGAGACCCAGTACTTC; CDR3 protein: CSVGGVETQYF
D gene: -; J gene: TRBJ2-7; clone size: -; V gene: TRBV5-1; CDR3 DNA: TGCGCCAGCAGCTTAGGAGGGGGTCCCTCCTACGAGCAGTACTTC; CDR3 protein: CASSLGGGPSYEQYF
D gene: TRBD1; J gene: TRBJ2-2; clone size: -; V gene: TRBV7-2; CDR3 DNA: TGTGCCAGCAGCGGGCGGGTGGACAGGGGATACACCGGGGAGCTGTTTTTT; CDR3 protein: CASSGRVDRGYTGELFF
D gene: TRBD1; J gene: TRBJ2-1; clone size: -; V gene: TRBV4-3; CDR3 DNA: TGCGCCAGCAGCCTCCTGACAGGGAGTGAGCAGTTCTTC; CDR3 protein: CASSLLTGSEQFF
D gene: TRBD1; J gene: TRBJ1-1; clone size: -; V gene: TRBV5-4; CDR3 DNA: TGTGCCAGCAGCACCCAGACAGGGGGGAACACTGAAGCTTTCTTT; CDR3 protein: CASSTQTGGNTEAFF
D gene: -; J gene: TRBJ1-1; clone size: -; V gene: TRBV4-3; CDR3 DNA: TGCGCCAGCAGCCAAGTTTTCACCATGAACACTGAAGCTTTCTTT; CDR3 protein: CASSQVFTMNTEAFF
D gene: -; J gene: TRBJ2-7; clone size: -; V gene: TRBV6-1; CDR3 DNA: TGTGCCAGCAGCGAGCTGGGGTGGGAGCAGTACTTC; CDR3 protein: CASSELGWEQYF
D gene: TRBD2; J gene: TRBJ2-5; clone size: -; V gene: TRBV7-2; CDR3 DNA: TGTGCCAGCAGTTCTAGCGGGAGGGATCGGGAGACCCAGTACTTC; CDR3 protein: CASSSSGRDRETQYF
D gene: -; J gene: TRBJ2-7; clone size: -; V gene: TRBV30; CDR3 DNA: TGTGCCTGGAGTGGTGGCAGACAACTCTCCTACGAGCAGTACTTC; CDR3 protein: CAWSGGRQLSYEQYF
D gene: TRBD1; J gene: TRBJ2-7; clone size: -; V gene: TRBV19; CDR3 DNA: TGTGCCAGTAGTGACCGACAGGGGTTGGTGTACGAGCAGTACTTC; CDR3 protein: CASSDRQGLVYEQYF
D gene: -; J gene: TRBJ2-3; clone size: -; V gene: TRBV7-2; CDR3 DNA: TGTGCCAGCAGCCGAGAGCCCGCAATAGCAGCTCCGTGGACAGATACGCAGTATTTT; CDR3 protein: CASSREPAIAAPWTDTQYF
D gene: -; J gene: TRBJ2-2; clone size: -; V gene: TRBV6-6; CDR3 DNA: TGTGCCAGCAGTTACGGAGGGTCCAACACCGGGGAGCTGTTTTTT; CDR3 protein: CASSYGGSNTGELFF
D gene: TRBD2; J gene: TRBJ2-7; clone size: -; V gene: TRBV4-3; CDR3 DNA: TGCGCCAGCAGCCCCCTAGCGGGAGTGGCCTACGAGCAGTACTTC; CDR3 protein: CASSPLAGVAYEQYF
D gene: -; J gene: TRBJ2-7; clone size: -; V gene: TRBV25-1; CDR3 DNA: TGTGCCAGCAGACTCCTTCCCTTGGGAAAGCAGTACTTC; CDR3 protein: CASRLLPLGKQYF
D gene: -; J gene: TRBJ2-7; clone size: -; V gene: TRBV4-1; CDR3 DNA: TGCGCCAGCAGCCAAGAAAGGACAACCTACGAGCAGTACTTC; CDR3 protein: CASSQERTTYEQYF